These 2 T cell receptor beta chains originate from one sample sequenced in a study of patients and donors after allogeneic stem cell transplantation. TCRdb used MiXCR to reprocess the RT-PCR reads, holding one entry per CDR3 protein. The data show 800,000 to 1,000,000 distinct CDR3 sequences, roughly 18% seen once. The sequencing input was blood, either unsorted or a sorted T cell fraction (not recorded which). The receptors originated from a human donor who was either an allogeneic HSCT recipient or a stem cell or donor lymphocyte infusion donor (not recorded which). It is not recorded whose cells these are; they may come from a transplant donor.

The rearrangement links TRBV18 to TRBJ2-7; D remains unclear. Germline values: CDR1 KGHSH, CDR2 LQKENI. The CDR3 is 12 residues long. V lost 6 bases, J lost 7 bases, and 13 bases lay in between. CDR3 in amino acids: CASSSAGREQYF. DNA of the CDR3: TGTGCCAGCTCGTCGGCCGGTAGAGAGCAGTACTTC.

This clonotype was seen a handful of times. The DNA of the CDR3 is TGCAGCGTCGCCGGTCGGGCGAACACTGAAGCTTTCTTT. Its protein product is CSVAGRANTEAFF. The chain recombines TRBV29-1 with TRBJ1-1; D ambiguous. Trimming shortened V by 6 bases and J by 1 base, and 12 bases separated the two germline ends. Germline values: CDR1 SQVTM, CDR2 ANQGSEA. The CDR3 sequence is 13 residues long. The full variable domain, rest sourced from reference TRBV29-1 and TRBJ1-1, is SAVISQKPSRDICQRGTSLTIQCQVDSQVTMMFWYRQQPGQSLTLIATANQGSEATYESGFVIDKFPISRPNLTFSTLTVSNMSPEDSSIYLCSVAGRANTEAFFGQGTRLTVV.